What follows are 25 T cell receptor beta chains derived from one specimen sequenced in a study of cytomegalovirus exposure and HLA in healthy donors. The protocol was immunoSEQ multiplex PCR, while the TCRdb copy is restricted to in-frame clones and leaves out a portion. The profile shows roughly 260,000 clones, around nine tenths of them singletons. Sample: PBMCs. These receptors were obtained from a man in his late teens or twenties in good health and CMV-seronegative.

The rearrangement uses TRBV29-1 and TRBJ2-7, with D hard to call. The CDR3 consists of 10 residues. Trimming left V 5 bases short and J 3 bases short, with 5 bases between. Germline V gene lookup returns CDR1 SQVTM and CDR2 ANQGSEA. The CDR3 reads CSVQDYEQYF. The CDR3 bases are TGCAGCGTTCAGGACTACGAGCAGTACTTC.

In nucleotides, the CDR3 is TGTGCCAGCAGCTCTCAACCGGCAGGGAGGGATTCACCCCTCCACTTT. Its translation is CASSSQPAGRDSPLHF. V is TRBV7-3 and J is TRBJ1-6; the D gene is possibly TRBD1 (5 bases). The V gene's germline CDR1 is SGHTA and CDR2 FQGTGA. This CDR3 comprises 16 residues. The ends were cut back, 4 bases at V and 8 bases at J, with 18 bases in the middle.

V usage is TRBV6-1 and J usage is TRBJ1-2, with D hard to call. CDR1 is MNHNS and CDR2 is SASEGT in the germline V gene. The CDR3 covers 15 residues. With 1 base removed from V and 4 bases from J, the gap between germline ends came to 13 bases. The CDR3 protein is CASSEGLGEAYGYTF. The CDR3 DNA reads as TGTGCCAGCAGTGAAGGGCTAGGAGAGGCCTATGGCTACACCTTC.

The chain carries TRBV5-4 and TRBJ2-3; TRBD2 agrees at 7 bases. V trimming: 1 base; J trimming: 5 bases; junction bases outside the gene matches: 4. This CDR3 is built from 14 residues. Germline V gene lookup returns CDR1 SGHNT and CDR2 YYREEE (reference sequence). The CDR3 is CASSLTGGGDTQYF. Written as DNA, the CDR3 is TGTGCCAGCAGCTTGACGGGAGGTGGAGATACGCAGTATTTT.

The CDR3 DNA sequence: TGTGCCAGCAGTTACCGGACAGGAAACAGAAAGCAGTACTTC. Its protein product is CASSYRTGNRKQYF. The chain recombines TRBV6-5 with TRBJ2-7, with TRBD1 matching 7 bases. Trimming cost V 2 bases and J 8 bases; bases outside gene matches: 9. In germline, CDR1 is MNHEY, CDR2 SVGAGI. CDR3 length: 14 residues.

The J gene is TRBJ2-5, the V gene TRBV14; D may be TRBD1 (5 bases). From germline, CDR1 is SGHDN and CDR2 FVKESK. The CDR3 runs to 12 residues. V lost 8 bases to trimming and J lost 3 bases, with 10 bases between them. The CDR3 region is CASQQEKETQYF. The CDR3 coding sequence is TGTGCCAGCCAACAGGAAAAAGAGACCCAGTACTTC.

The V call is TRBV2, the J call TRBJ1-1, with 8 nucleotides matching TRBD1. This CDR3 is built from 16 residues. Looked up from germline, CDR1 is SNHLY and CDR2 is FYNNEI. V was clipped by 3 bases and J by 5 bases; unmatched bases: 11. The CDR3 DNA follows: TGTGCCAGCAGTGATAGGACAGGGTTAGGAAGGACTGAAGCTTTCTTT. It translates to CASSDRTGLGRTEAFF.

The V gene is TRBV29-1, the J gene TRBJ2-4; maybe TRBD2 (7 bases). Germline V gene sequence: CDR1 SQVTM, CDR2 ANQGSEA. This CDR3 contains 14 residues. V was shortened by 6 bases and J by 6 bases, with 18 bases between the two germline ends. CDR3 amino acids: CSVGGGSGGNIQYF. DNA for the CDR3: TGCAGCGTGGGAGGGGGTTCCGGGGGAAACATTCAGTACTTC.

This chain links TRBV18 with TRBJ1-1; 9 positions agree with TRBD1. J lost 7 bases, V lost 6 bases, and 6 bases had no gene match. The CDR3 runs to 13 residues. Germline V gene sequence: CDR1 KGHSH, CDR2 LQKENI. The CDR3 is CASSPDRGREAFF. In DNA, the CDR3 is TGTGCCAGCTCTCCGGACAGGGGACGTGAAGCTTTCTTT.

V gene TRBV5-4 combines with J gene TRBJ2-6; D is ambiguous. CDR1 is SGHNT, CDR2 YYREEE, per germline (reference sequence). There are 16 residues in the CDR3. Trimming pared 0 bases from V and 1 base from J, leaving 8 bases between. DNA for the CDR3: TGTGCCAGCAGCTTGGTATGGGCATCTGGGGCCAACGTCCTGACTTTC. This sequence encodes CASSLVWASGANVLTF.

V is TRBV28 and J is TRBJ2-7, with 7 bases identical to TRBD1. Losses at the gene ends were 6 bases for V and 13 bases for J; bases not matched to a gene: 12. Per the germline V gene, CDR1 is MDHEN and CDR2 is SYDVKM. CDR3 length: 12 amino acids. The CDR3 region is CASRPSTGPLYF. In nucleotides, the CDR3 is TGTGCCAGCAGACCTTCGACAGGGCCCCTATACTTC.

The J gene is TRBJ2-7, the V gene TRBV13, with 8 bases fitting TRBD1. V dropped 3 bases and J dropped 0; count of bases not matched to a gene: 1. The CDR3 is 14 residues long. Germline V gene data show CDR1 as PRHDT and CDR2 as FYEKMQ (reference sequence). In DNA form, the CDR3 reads TGTGCCAGCAGCTTGACAGGGGTCTCCTACGAGCAGTACTTC. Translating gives CASSLTGVSYEQYF.

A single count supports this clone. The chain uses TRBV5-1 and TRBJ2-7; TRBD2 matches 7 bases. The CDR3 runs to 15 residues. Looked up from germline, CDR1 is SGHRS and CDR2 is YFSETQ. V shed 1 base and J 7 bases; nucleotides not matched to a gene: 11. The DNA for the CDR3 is TGCGCCAGCAGCTTGTGGTCTAGCGGACCCTCTGAGCAGTACTTC. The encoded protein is CASSLWSSGPSEQYF. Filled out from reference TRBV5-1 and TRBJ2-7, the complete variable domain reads KAGVTQTPRYLIKTRGQQVTLSCSPISGHRSVSWYQQTPGQGLQFLFEYFSETQRNKGNFPGRFSGRQFSNSRSEMNVSTLELGDSALYLCASSLWSSGPSEQYFGPGTRLTVT.

The CDR3 DNA is TGCGCCAGCAGCCAAGATATGGCGGGTGTTGGGACCCAGTACTTC. It encodes CASSQDMAGVGTQYF. The rearrangement links TRBV4-3 to TRBJ2-5, with D tentatively TRBD2 (5 bases). CDR1 and CDR2 from the germline V gene are LGHNA and YSLEER. The V gene lost 0 bases and the J gene lost 7 bases, with 15 bases spanning the gap. The CDR3 consists of 15 residues.

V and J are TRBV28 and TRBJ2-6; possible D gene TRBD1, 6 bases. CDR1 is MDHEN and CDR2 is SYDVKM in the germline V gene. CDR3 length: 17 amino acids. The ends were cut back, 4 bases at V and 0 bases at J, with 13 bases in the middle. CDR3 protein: CASSYETGLSGANVLTF. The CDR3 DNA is TGTGCCAGCAGTTACGAGACAGGACTCTCTGGGGCCAACGTCCTGACTTTC.

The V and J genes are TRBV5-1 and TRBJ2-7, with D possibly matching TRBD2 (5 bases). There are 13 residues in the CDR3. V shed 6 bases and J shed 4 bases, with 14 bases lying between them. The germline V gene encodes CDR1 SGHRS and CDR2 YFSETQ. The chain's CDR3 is CASNNGELYEQYF. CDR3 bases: TGCGCCAGCAACAACGGGGAGCTATACGAGCAGTACTTC.

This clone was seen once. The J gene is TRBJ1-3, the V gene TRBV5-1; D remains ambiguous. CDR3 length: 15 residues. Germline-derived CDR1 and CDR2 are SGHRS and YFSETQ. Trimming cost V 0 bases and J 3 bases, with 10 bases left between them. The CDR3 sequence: CASSLVRLDGNTIYF. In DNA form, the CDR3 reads TGCGCCAGCAGCTTGGTACGGCTAGATGGAAACACCATATATTTT.

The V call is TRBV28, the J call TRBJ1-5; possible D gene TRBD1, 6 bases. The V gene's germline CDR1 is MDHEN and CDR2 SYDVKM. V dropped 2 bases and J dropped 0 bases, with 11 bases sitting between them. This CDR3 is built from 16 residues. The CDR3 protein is CASSLRGGYSNQPQHF. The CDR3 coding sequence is TGTGCCAGCAGTTTAAGAGGGGGTTATAGCAATCAGCCCCAGCATTTT.

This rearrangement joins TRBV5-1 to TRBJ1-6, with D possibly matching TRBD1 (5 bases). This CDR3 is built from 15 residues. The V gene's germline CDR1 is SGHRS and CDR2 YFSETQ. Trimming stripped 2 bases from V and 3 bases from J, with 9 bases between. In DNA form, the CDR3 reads TGCGCCAGCAGCTTCCATCAGGGCTATAATTCACCCCTCCACTTT. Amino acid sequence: CASSFHQGYNSPLHF.

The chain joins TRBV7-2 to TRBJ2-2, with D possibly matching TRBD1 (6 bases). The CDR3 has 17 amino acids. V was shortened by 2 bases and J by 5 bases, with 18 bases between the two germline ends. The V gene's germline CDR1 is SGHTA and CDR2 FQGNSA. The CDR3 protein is CASSLLLVQGNTGELFF. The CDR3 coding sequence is TGTGCCAGCAGCTTATTGCTCGTACAGGGAAATACCGGGGAGCTGTTTTTT.

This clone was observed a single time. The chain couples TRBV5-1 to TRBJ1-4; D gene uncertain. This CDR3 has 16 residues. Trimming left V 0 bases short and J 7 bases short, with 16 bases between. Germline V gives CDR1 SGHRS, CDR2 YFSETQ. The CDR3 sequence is CASSLGPAGDVEKLFF. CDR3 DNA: TGCGCCAGCAGCTTGGGCCCCGCCGGGGATGTTGAAAAACTGTTTTTT.

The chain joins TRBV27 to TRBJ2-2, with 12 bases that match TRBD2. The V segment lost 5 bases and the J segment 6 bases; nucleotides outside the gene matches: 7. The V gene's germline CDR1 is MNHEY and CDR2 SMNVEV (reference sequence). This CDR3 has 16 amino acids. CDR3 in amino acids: CASSPTLAGGPGELFF. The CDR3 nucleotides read TGTGCCAGCAGTCCAACCCTAGCGGGAGGGCCCGGGGAGCTGTTTTTT.

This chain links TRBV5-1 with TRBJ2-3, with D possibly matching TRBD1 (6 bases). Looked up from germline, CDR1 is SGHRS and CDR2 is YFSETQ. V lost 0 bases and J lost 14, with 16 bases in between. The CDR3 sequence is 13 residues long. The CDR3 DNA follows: TGCGCCAGCAGCTTGGATACAGGGAGTAGCCCGTATTTT. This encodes CASSLDTGSSPYF. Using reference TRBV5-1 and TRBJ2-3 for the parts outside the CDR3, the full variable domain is KAGVTQTPRYLIKTRGQQVTLSCSPISGHRSVSWYQQTPGQGLQFLFEYFSETQRNKGNFPGRFSGRQFSNSRSEMNVSTLELGDSALYLCASSLDTGSSPYFGPGTRLTVL.

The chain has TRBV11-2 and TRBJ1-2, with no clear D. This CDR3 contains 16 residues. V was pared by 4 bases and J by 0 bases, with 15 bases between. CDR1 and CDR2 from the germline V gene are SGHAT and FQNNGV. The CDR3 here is CASSSLRRGTNYGYTF. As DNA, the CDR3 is TGTGCCAGCAGCTCCCTCCGGCGGGGTACTAACTATGGCTACACCTTC.

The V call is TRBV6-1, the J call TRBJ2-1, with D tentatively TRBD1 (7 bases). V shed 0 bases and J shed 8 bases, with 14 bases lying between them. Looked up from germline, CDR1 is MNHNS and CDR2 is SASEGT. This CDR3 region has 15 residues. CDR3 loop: CASSEAGQGEDEQFF. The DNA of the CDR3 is TGTGCCAGCAGTGAAGCAGGGCAGGGGGAGGATGAGCAGTTCTTC.